The entry that follows covers one TCR beta chain sequence. Sequenced by immunoSEQ multiplex PCR; TCRdb stores in-frame clones only, minus some. The data contain 400,000 to 500,000 clones, about 93% of them singletons. This sample stems from a study of control samples from healthy donors and cancer patients. Sequencing was carried out using PBMCs. This receptor was identified in a man in his forties with head and neck cancer.

The CDR3 region has the DNA TGCGCCAGCAGCCAGAACAGAGCAACTAATGAAAAACTGTTTTTT. It specifies CASSQNRATNEKLFF. The chain carries TRBV4-1 and TRBJ1-4; no firm D call. CDR3 length: 15 residues. Per the germline V gene, CDR1 is MGHRA and CDR2 is YSYEKL. Trimming took 3 bases from V and 0 from J, leaving 8 bases between them.